This TCR beta chain was sequenced in a study of monozygotic twins with inflammatory bowel disease. UMIs that had a 6-nucleotide sample barcode were put in using template switching. TCRdb re-called the 5' RACE reads and catalogs CDR3 proteins one per entry, DNA excluded. This table holds some 400,000 distinct CDR3 sequences. Findings and limits, study-wide: TCRbeta diversity (inverse Simpson) was lower in IBD patients than in healthy co-twins.

Per germline, CDR1 SGHRS and CDR2 YFSETQ. The CDR3 length is 16 residues. Worth noting for this clonotype: Antigen specificity is unknown.

Investigators extracted total RNA from whole blood and did not sort T cells. Sequences were obtained from blood. J is TRBJ2-1 and V is TRBV5-1; TCRdb calls TRBD2, which cannot be checked without DNA. The receptor was derived from a human donor with ulcerative colitis or Crohn's disease, or a healthy co-twin of an affected twin (not recorded which). The CDR3 sequence is CASSQGGGLRNNEQFF.